Listed below are T cell receptor beta chains from one sample, sequenced in a study of T-cell reconstitution after alpha-beta-depleted transplantation in children. TCRdb processed the PCR reads anew with MiXCR; each CDR3 protein has one entry. Here the sample spans about 640,000 distinct CDR3 sequences, 10% to 15% being singletons. Sample: PBMCs, mostly from graft donor cells, taken 360 days after TCRalphabeta/CD19-depleted stem cell transplant. Source of these receptors: a male patient younger than 18 who had a stem cell transplant for acute myeloid leukemia, so the T cells may come from the graft donor. The CDR3 runs from the conserved cysteine through the conserved F or W. The D gene is left open where the match is weak.

>TRBV29-1|TRBD1|TRBJ1-1
CSGRQGASEAFF
>TRBV6-2/TRBV6-3|-|TRBJ2-2
CASSYAIGGTGELFF
>TRBV4-3|TRBD2|TRBJ2-7
CASSQAASGSFYEQYF
>TRBV20-1|-|TRBJ2-7
CSASWGPSYEQYF
>TRBV3-1|-|TRBJ1-2
CASSHRANYGYTF
>TRBV12-3/TRBV12-4|-|TRBJ1-4
CASSLVGESGTARGKLFF
>TRBV4-1|-|TRBJ2-7
CASSQGVNEQYF
>TRBV12-3/TRBV12-4|-|TRBJ2-1
CTSSFVEGIQLISYNEQFF
>TRBV24-1|TRBD2|TRBJ2-1
CATSDRRTSGSYNEQFF
>TRBV20-1|TRBD1|TRBJ2-1
CSADLRDRSSYNEQFF
>TRBV28|-|TRBJ1-3
CASNLGTSGNTIYF
>TRBV11-1|TRBD1|TRBJ2-7
CASSLNSGQGAGEQYF
>TRBV19|-|TRBJ2-2
CASSTRSNGELFF
>TRBV9|-|TRBJ2-6
CASSVERASGANVLTF
>TRBV20-1|-|TRBJ1-1
CSALENLGIVTPKEEAFF
>TRBV28|TRBD1|TRBJ2-3
CASSRTGQGRTDTQYF
>TRBV11-2|TRBD2|TRBJ2-5
CASSLDSGGVGETQYF
>TRBV6-2/TRBV6-3|-|TRBJ2-1
CASRLGGTGEQFF
>TRBV7-2|-|TRBJ2-1
CASSFGFWGEQFF
>TRBV5-1|TRBD2|TRBJ2-3
CASSPLAGVADTLYF
>TRBV9|TRBD2|TRBJ2-3
CASSEPLTSGRWPDTQYF
>TRBV29-1|-|TRBJ2-3
CSHGRTTFGVQYF
>TRBV24-1|-|TRBJ2-7
CATSDFARGTYEQYF
>TRBV3-1|-|TRBJ2-4
CASSQDGALPLAKNIQYF
>TRBV3-1|-|TRBJ2-3
CASSDVARQSGTDTQYF
>TRBV2|-|TRBJ2-7
CASMKDDNYEQYF
>TRBV29-1|TRBD1|TRBJ2-7
CSAMGGQGSYEQYF
>TRBV7-2|-|TRBJ2-7
CASSFRPLVGDEQYF
>TRBV10-3|-|TRBJ2-1
CAILGDYNEQFF
>TRBV4-3|-|TRBJ2-5
CASSQEKERTSQYF
>TRBV4-2|-|TRBJ2-1
CASSQDEEFGVPYNEQFF
>TRBV28|-|TRBJ1-4
CASRIWQPYEKLFF
>TRBV4-2|TRBD2|TRBJ2-5
CASSQGLAGRAETQYF
>TRBV20-1|-|TRBJ2-7
CSAARGGVYEQYF
>TRBV18|-|TRBJ1-5
CASSPSAYNQPQHF
>TRBV20-1|-|TRBJ2-2
CSARDLYTGELFF
>TRBV3-1|TRBD2|TRBJ2-1
CASSRRTSGSVNSYNEQFF
>TRBV29-1|-|TRBJ2-3
CSGGLTDTQYF
>TRBV7-2|-|TRBJ2-3
CASSSQGLTQYF
>TRBV11-3|TRBD2|TRBJ2-1
CASSFRTSGPNEQFF
>TRBV19|-|TRBJ2-3
CASRLHQGGTDTQYF
>TRBV5-1|-|TRBJ2-5
CASSSKTVTLQETQYF
>TRBV20-1|TRBD2|TRBJ2-5
CSARTSGSRETQYF
>TRBV9|TRBD1|TRBJ2-7
CASSGSTGAYEQYF